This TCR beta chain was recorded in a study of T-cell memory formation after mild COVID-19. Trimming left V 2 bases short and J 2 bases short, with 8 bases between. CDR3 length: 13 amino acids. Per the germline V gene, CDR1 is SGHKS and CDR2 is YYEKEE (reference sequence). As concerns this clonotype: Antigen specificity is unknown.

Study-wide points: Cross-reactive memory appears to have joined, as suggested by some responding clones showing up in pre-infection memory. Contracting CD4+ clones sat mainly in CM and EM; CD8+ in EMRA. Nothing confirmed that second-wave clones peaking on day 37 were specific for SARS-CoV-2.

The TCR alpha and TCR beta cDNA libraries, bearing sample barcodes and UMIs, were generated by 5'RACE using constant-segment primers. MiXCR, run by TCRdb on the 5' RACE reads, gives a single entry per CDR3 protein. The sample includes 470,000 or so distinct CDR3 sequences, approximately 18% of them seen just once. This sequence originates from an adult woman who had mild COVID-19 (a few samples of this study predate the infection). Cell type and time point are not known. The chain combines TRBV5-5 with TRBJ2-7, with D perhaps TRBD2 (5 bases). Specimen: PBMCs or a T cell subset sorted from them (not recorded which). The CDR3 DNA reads TGTGCCAGCAGCTTTGAGGGAACCTACGAGCAGTACTTC. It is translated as CASSFEGTYEQYF.